These 22 T cell receptor beta chains share one sample of origin, sequenced in a study of T cell changes during pregnancy in multiple sclerosis. Some clones are missing from TCRdb's copy, which holds only in-frame ones; the method was immunoSEQ multiplex PCR. Of 100,000 or so clones in the sample, 90% to 95% were seen once. Source: peripheral blood, taken before pregnancy. The source is a female donor with multiple sclerosis, enrolled in a pregnancy study.

The V gene is TRBV6-1, the J gene TRBJ1-2, with D hard to call. The CDR3 consists of 15 residues. The germline V gene encodes CDR1 MNHNS and CDR2 SASEGT. Trimming pared 0 bases from V and 4 bases from J, leaving 12 bases between. Here the CDR3 DNA reads TGTGCCAGCAGTGAAGCGTTCGCGGGGATCTATGGCTACACCTTC. Amino acids: CASSEAFAGIYGYTF.

This clone is a singleton in its sample. This sequence joins TRBV19 and TRBJ2-1, with TRBD2 as a possible D gene (6 bases). V was cut by 8 bases and J by 9 bases, with 20 bases left in between. In germline, CDR1 is LNHDA, CDR2 SQIVND (reference sequence). The CDR3 sequence is 14 residues long. CDR3 protein: CASSIAPTSSEQFF. For the CDR3, the DNA is TGTGCCAGTTCGATTGCCCCTACTAGCAGTGAGCAGTTCTTC.

The chain couples TRBV9 to TRBJ1-4, with TRBD1 matching 9 bases. The ends lost 3 bases at V and 7 bases at J; junction bases unmatched: 4. The length of the CDR3 is 14 residues. CDR1 is SGDLS, CDR2 YYNGEE, per germline. The CDR3 spells CASSAGQGGEKLFF. CDR3 bases: TGTGCCAGCAGCGCGGGACAGGGCGGTGAAAAACTGTTTTTT.

The rearrangement uses TRBV2 and TRBJ2-2; 9 bases agree with TRBD2. The length of the CDR3 is 16 residues. The J segment lost 7 bases and the V segment lost 6 bases, leaving 12 bases of the junction unmatched. Germline CDR1 is SNHLY and CDR2 is FYNNEI. The CDR3, as DNA: TGTGCCAGCAGACGTGAGGCGGGAGGGCCGGGCGGGGAGCTGTTTTTT. It codes for CASRREAGGPGGELFF.

The chain joins TRBV6-5 to TRBJ1-3; no clear D. The germline V and J ends were trimmed by 2 bases and 2 bases, with 7 bases remaining between them. The germline V gene encodes CDR1 MNHEY and CDR2 SVGAGI. The CDR3 runs to 14 residues. DNA for the CDR3: TGTGCCAGCAGTTACGGCGGGGCTGGAAACACCATATATTTT. Translated, it gives CASSYGGAGNTIYF.

The chain has TRBV7-6 and TRBJ2-1, with 9 bases fitting TRBD2. Trimming took 2 bases from V and 3 from J; bases not matched to a gene: 8. The CDR3 sequence is 17 residues long. Germline V gene sequence: CDR1 SGHVS, CDR2 FNYEAQ. The CDR3 region is CASSLLTGTSNYNEQFF. The CDR3 nucleotides are TGTGCCAGCAGCTTACTAACCGGGACTAGCAACTACAATGAGCAGTTCTTC.

The V and J genes are TRBV5-1 and TRBJ1-1; TRBD1 aligns across 7 bases. The CDR3 length is 15 residues. Germline V gene data show CDR1 as SGHRS and CDR2 as YFSETQ. J gave up 3 bases and V 5 bases, and 10 bases lay outside the gene matches. The chain's CDR3 is CASRPPGTVHTEAFF. For the CDR3, the DNA is TGCGCCAGCAGGCCCCCAGGGACAGTCCACACTGAAGCTTTCTTT.

The sample holds one count of this clone. CDR3 amino acids: CASSMDRVLTEAFF. The CDR3 nucleotides are TGTGCCAGTAGTATGGACAGGGTTTTGACTGAAGCTTTCTTT. The V call is TRBV19, the J call TRBJ1-1; 8 nucleotides match TRBD1. Germline lookup yields CDR1 LNHDA and CDR2 SQIVND (reference sequence). J was trimmed by 5 bases and V by 3 bases; bases with no gene match: 5. This CDR3 has 14 amino acids.

V gene TRBV4-1 combines with J gene TRBJ1-2, with D perhaps TRBD1 (5 bases). Trimming left V 4 bases short and J 9 bases short, with 15 bases between. CDR1 is MGHRA and CDR2 is YSYEKL in the germline V gene. The CDR3 loop spans 13 amino acids. The chain's CDR3 is CASSPGGLDRYTF. The CDR3 coding sequence is TGCGCCAGCAGCCCCGGGGGACTAGATCGCTACACCTTC.

The J gene is TRBJ1-4, the V gene TRBV10-3; tentatively, D is TRBD1 (5 bases). The CDR3 covers 13 residues. Between the trimmed V and J ends, which lost 6 bases and 14 bases, there was a span of 19 bases. CDR1 ENHRY and CDR2 SYGVKD come from the germline V gene. The CDR3 region is CAIRDLPGGRLFF. CDR3 coding DNA: TGTGCCATCAGGGACCTCCCCGGGGGGAGGCTGTTTTTT.

The DNA of the CDR3 is TGTGCCAGCAGTCCCACCGGGACAGGGTTCGAAAAACTGTTTTTT. It encodes CASSPTGTGFEKLFF. V and J are TRBV28 and TRBJ1-4; TRBD1 aligns across 9 bases. The CDR3 covers 15 residues. From germline, CDR1 is MDHEN and CDR2 SYDVKM. Germline trimming cut 5 bases from V and 8 bases from J; bases unmatched to any gene: 9. Looking up the rest from reference TRBV28 and TRBJ1-4 gives the full variable domain: DVKVTQSSRYLVKRTGEKVFLECVQDMDHENMFWYRQDPGLGLRLIYFSYDVKMKEKGDIPEGYSVSREKKERFSLILESASTNQTSMYLCASSPTGTGFEKLFFGSGTQLSVL.

The genes are TRBV6-6 and TRBJ1-5; D is perhaps TRBD1 (6 bases). Trimming removed 2 bases at V and 4 bases at J, with 12 bases between. CDR1 is MNHNY and CDR2 is SVGAGI in the germline V gene (reference sequence). The CDR3 runs to 15 residues. The CDR3 is CASSYRNDRNQPQHF. The CDR3 nucleotides are TGTGCCAGCAGTTACCGGAACGACAGGAATCAGCCCCAGCATTTT.

The genes are TRBV9 and TRBJ2-3, with 8 bases identical to TRBD2. V dropped 0 bases and J dropped 4; count of bases not matched to a gene: 4. The CDR3 totals 15 residues. Per germline, CDR1 SGDLS and CDR2 YYNGEE. The CDR3 reads CASSVAGRASDTQYF. The CDR3 coding sequence is TGTGCCAGCAGCGTAGCCGGGAGGGCGTCAGATACGCAGTATTTT.

The V call is TRBV7-9, the J call TRBJ2-1, with D uncertain. CDR1 SEHNR and CDR2 FQNEAQ come from the germline V gene (reference sequence). V was shortened by 1 base and J by 0 bases, with 7 bases between the two germline ends. This CDR3 spans 15 amino acids. The CDR3 DNA reads TGTGCCAGCAGCTTAGTGGCAAGCTCCTACAATGAGCAGTTCTTC. As protein: CASSLVASSYNEQFF.

This clone was seen just once. The genes are TRBV28 and TRBJ1-3; D is perhaps TRBD1 (5 bases). V was pared by 5 bases and J by 1 base, with 12 bases between. CDR1 and CDR2 from the germline V gene are MDHEN and SYDVKM. The CDR3 spans 15 residues. CDR3 in DNA: TGTGCCAGCAGTGGAGCAGGGCTATCTGGAAACACCATATATTTT. Protein: CASSGAGLSGNTIYF.

The chain recombines TRBV4-3 with TRBJ2-1; TRBD2 might be the D (6 bases). Trimming removed 0 bases at V and 2 bases at J, with 14 bases between. Germline CDR1 and CDR2: LGHNA and YSLEER. The CDR3 spans 17 residues. This chain's CDR3 is CASSQDSASAPYNEQFF. The CDR3 coding sequence is TGCGCCAGCAGCCAAGATTCGGCTAGCGCCCCCTACAATGAGCAGTTCTTC.

The chain links TRBV5-5 to TRBJ2-7; 8 bases are shared with TRBD1. Germline CDR1 is SGHKS and CDR2 is YYEKEE (reference sequence). J lost 2 bases, V lost 5 bases, and 3 bases had no gene match. This CDR3 is built from 13 residues. The CDR3 reads CASRDRDPYEQYF. CDR3 DNA sequence: TGTGCCAGCAGGGACAGGGACCCCTACGAGCAGTACTTC.

The genes are TRBV27 and TRBJ2-1, with TRBD2 identical over 14 bases. The J segment lost 1 base and the V segment lost 0 bases, leaving 5 bases of the junction unmatched. Germline CDR1 reads MNHEY; CDR2 reads SMNVEV (reference sequence). CDR3 length equals 19 residues. The CDR3 sequence: CASSLSTGTSGRSYNEQFF. For the CDR3, the DNA is TGTGCCAGCAGTTTATCAACCGGGACTAGCGGGAGATCCTACAATGAGCAGTTCTTC.

J is TRBJ1-2 and V is TRBV9; no clear D. There are 14 residues in the CDR3. Trimming pared 4 bases from V and 4 bases from J, leaving 14 bases between. In germline, CDR1 is SGDLS, CDR2 YYNGEE. CDR3 residues: CASSSPQVSYGYTF. In DNA, the CDR3 is TGTGCCAGCAGCTCCCCCCAGGTATCCTATGGCTACACCTTC.

The chain carries TRBV7-3 and TRBJ1-3; D not resolved. V lost 5 bases to trimming and J lost 2 bases, with 13 bases between them. The CDR3 runs 15 residues. Germline V gene sequence: CDR1 SGHTA, CDR2 FQGTGA. CDR3 loop: CASSPRGGTGNTIYF. The CDR3 DNA sequence: TGTGCCAGCAGCCCTCGGGGAGGGACTGGAAACACCATATATTTT.

V gene TRBV23-1 combines with J gene TRBJ2-7; 8 bases are shared with TRBD1. TRBV23-1 is treated as an ORF (open reading frame) with a function not yet certain. V shed 7 bases and J 4 bases; nucleotides not matched to a gene: 6. This CDR3 comprises 13 residues. CDR3 sequence: CASTGQGSYEQYF. The CDR3 coding sequence is TGCGCCAGCACCGGACAGGGTTCGTACGAGCAGTACTTC.

The CDR3 here is CASSSRSSGRADEQFF. For the CDR3, the DNA is TGTGCCAGCAGCTCAAGAAGTAGCGGGAGGGCGGATGAGCAGTTCTTC. V gene TRBV6-4 combines with J gene TRBJ2-1; 11 positions match TRBD2. J lost 8 bases, V lost 6 bases, and 12 bases had no gene match. Germline CDR1 reads MRHNA; CDR2 reads SNTAGT. CDR3 length: 16 amino acids.